The 6 T cell receptor beta chains in this list originate from one sample, sequenced in a study of T cell responses to AZD1222 COVID-19 vaccine (dated by TCRdb to about 2021). The library was generated by the immunoSEQ multiplex PCR assay. Held by TCRdb, this immuneACCESS table contains in-frame sequences only and omits some clones. Under half of the omission traces to an unresolved V gene where checked; the cause of the rest is unknown. The sample table records 110,000 to 150,000 clones; roughly 93% of these occur just once. The top ten clones comprise 0.85% to 0.95% of the sample. The time point label, read with the paper, signifies: baseline before first vaccination. Per the publication, the treatment or condition label means: meningococcal conjugate vaccine given as trial control. Material: peripheral blood, obtained on day 0 of MenACWY control vaccination. Receptor source: an adult in good health.

In DNA form, the CDR3 reads TGTGCCAGCAGACTGGGGGGTACCTACGAGCAGTACTTC. Its protein is CASRLGGTYEQYF. V gene TRBV7-2 combines with J gene TRBJ2-7, with D possibly TRBD2 on 6 matching bases. The CDR3 sequence is 13 residues long. CDR1 is SGHTA and CDR2 is FQGNSA in the germline V gene. V lost 6 bases and J lost 2, with 11 bases in between.

V is TRBV10-3 and J is TRBJ2-3; TRBD2 matches 8 bases. The germline V gene has CDR1 ENHRY and CDR2 SYGVKD. After removal of 7 bases from V and 0 bases from J, the junction contained 6 bases not matched to a gene. There are 15 residues in the CDR3. CDR3 bases: TGTGCCATCACGAGCGGGAGATCTAGCACAGATACGCAGTATTTT. It is translated as CAITSGRSSTDTQYF.

V and J are TRBV15 and TRBJ1-4; 10 positions agree with TRBD1. The CDR3 covers 18 residues. Looked up from germline, CDR1 is LNHNV and CDR2 is YYDKDF (reference sequence). Trimming removed 5 bases from V and 0 bases from J; junction bases left unmatched: 9. CDR3 sequence: CATSRLGQGTATNEKLFF. The CDR3 DNA sequence: TGTGCCACCAGCCGCCTGGGACAGGGGACTGCAACTAATGAAAAACTGTTTTTT.

The rearrangement joins TRBV19 to TRBJ2-1, with 8 bases aligning to TRBD1. Germline-derived CDR1 and CDR2 are LNHDA and SQIVND (reference sequence). V trimming: 5 bases; J trimming: 4 bases; junction bases outside the gene matches: 7. This CDR3 comprises 15 residues. The CDR3: CASSAPGGLYNEQFF. The CDR3 region has the DNA TGTGCCAGTAGTGCCCCAGGGGGCTTGTACAATGAGCAGTTCTTC.

The rearrangement joins TRBV19 to TRBJ1-3; no firm D call. Germline assignment: CDR1 LNHDA and CDR2 SQIVND (reference sequence). The CDR3 sequence is 17 residues long. V lost 7 bases to trimming and J lost 0 bases, with 19 bases between them. As DNA, the CDR3 is TGTGCCAGTATTCGGGGAACACCACTGAGCTCTGGAAACACCATATATTTT. Its protein product is CASIRGTPLSSGNTIYF. The whole variable domain, remainder taken from reference TRBV19 and TRBJ1-3, is DGGITQSPKYLFRKEGQNVTLSCEQNLNHDAMYWYRQDPGQGLRLIYYSQIVNDFQKGDIAEGYSVSREKKESFPLTVTSAQKNPTAFYLCASIRGTPLSSGNTIYFGEGSWLTVV.

V gene TRBV5-6 combines with J gene TRBJ1-1; unclear D gene. V was clipped by 10 bases and J by 0 bases, with 22 bases between them. CDR3 size: 16 residues. Germline V lookup: CDR1 SGHDT, CDR2 YYEEEE. The CDR3 coding sequence is TGTGCCTCTGTGGTCGGGCTTAATAGCATGAACACTGAAGCTTTCTTT. Its translation is CASVVGLNSMNTEAFF.